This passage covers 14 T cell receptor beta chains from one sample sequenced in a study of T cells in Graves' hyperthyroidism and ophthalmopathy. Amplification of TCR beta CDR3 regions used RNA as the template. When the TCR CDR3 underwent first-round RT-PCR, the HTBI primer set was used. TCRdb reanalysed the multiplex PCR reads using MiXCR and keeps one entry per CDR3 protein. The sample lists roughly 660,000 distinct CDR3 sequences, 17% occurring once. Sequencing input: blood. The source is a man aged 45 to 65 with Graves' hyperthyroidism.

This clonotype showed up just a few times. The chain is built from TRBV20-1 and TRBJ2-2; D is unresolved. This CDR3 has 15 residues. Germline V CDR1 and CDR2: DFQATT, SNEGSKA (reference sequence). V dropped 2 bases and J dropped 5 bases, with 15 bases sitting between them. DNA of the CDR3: TGCAGTGCTAGAACTCATGATGGACGGACCGGGGAGCTGTTTTTT. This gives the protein CSARTHDGRTGELFF.

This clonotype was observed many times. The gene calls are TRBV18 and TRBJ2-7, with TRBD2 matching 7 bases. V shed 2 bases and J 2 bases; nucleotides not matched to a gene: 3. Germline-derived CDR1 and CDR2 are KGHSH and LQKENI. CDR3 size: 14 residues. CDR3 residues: CASSPGTITYEQYF. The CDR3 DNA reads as TGTGCCAGCTCACCAGGGACTATAACCTACGAGCAGTACTTC.

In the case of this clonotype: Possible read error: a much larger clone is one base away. The CDR3 DNA follows: TGTGCCAGCAGCCAACTGGCTAGCGGATACAATGAGCAGTTCTTC. It is translated as CASSQLASGYNEQFF. This sequence joins TRBV3-1 and TRBJ2-1; 7 bases fit TRBD2. Germline V gives CDR1 LGHDT, CDR2 YNNKEL (reference sequence). This CDR3 has 15 amino acids. Trimming took 2 bases from V and 4 from J; bases not matched to a gene: 5.

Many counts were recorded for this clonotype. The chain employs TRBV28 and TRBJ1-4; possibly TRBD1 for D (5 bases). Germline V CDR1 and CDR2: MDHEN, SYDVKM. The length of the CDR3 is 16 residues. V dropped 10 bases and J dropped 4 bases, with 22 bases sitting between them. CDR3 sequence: CATRGQGPHGNEKLFF. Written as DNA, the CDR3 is TGTGCCACCCGCGGTCAGGGCCCACATGGTAATGAAAAACTGTTTTTT.

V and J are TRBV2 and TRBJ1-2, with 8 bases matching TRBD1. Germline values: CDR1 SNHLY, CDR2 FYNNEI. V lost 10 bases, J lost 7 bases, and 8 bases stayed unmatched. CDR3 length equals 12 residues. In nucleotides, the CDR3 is TGTGCCAACAGGATACAGGGGGGTGGCTACACCTTC. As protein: CANRIQGGGYTF.

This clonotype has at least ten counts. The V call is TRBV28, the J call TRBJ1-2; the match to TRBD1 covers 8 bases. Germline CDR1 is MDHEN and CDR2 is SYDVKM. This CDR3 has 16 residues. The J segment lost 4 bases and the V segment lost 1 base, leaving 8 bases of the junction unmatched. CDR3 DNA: TGTGCCAGCAGTTTATTCGGTGGACAGGGAATCTATGGCTACACCTTC. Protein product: CASSLFGGQGIYGYTF.

The CDR3 DNA follows: TGTGCCAGCAGCTCCGGGGCGGCGAGCTCCTACGAGCAGTACTTC. This encodes CASSSGAASSYEQYF. V is TRBV2 and J is TRBJ2-7; possibly TRBD1 or TRBD2 for D (5 bases each). The CDR3 is 15 residues long. Trimming shortened V by 6 bases and J by 0 bases, and 15 bases separated the two germline ends. Germline loops: CDR1 SNHLY, CDR2 FYNNEI.

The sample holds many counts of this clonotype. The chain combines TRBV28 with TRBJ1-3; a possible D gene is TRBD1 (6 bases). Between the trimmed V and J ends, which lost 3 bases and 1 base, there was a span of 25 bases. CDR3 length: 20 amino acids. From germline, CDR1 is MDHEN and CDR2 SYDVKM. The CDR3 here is CASSFPTKAGTRFSGNTIYF. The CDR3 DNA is TGTGCCAGCAGTTTTCCCACAAAGGCCGGGACAAGATTTTCTGGAAACACCATATATTTT. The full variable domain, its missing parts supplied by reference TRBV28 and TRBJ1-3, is DVKVTQSSRYLVKRTGEKVFLECVQDMDHENMFWYRQDPGLGLRLIYFSYDVKMKEKGDIPEGYSVSREKKERFSLILESASTNQTSMYLCASSFPTKAGTRFSGNTIYFGEGSWLTVV.

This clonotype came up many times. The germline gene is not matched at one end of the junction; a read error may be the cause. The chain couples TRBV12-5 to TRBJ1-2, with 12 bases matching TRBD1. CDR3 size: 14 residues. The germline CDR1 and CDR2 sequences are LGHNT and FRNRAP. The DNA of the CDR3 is TGTGCTAGTGGCTTGGGACAGGGGGCGCGGGGCTACACCTTC. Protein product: CASGLGQGARGYTF.

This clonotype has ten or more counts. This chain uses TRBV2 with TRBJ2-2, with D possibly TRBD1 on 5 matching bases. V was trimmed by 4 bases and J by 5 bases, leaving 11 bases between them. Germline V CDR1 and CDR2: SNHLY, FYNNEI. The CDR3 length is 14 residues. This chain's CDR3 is CASSVGRATGELFF. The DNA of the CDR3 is TGTGCCAGCAGTGTAGGCAGGGCGACCGGGGAGCTGTTTTTT.

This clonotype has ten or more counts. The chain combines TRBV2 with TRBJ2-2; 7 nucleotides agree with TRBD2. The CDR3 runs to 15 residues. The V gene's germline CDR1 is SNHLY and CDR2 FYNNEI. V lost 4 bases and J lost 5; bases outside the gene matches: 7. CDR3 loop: CASSGLAANTGELFF. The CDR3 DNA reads TGTGCCAGCAGTGGGCTAGCGGCAAATACCGGGGAGCTGTTTTTT.

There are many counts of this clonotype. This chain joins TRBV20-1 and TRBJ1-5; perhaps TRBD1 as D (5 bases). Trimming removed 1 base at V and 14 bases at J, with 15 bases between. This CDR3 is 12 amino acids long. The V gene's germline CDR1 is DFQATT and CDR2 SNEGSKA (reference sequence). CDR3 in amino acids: CSARGMDTGEHF. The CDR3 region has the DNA TGCAGTGCTAGAGGTATGGACACAGGAGAGCATTTT.

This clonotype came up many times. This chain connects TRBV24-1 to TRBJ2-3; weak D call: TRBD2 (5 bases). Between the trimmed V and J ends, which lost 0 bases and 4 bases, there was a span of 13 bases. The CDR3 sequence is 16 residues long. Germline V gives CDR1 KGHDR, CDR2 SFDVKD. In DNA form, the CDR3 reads TGTGCCACCAGTGATTTGCGGGGAAGCGGCGCAGATACGCAGTATTTT. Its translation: CATSDLRGSGADTQYF.

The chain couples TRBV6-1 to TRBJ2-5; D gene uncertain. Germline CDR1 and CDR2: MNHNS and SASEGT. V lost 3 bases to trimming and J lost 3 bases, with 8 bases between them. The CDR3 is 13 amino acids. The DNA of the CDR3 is TGTGCCAGCAGTGAGAAGGCAGAAGAGACCCAGTACTTC. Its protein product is CASSEKAEETQYF.